A single sample gave rise to the 15 T cell receptor beta chains below, sequenced in a study of T-cell memory formation after mild COVID-19. One entry per CDR3 protein, called by TCRdb with MiXCR from the 5' RACE reads. The table includes approximately 250,000 distinct CDR3 sequences, about a sixth detected once. Sequenced sample: PBMCs or a T cell subset sorted from them (not recorded which). These receptor sequences come from a man between 18 and 29 years old who had mild COVID-19 (a few samples of this study predate the infection). Cell type and time point are not known.

This rearrangement joins TRBV4-3 to TRBJ2-2, with D hard to call. The CDR3 is made up of 13 amino acids. V was clipped by 1 base and J by 5 bases, with 5 bases between them. Germline CDR1 is LGHNA and CDR2 is YSLEER. CDR3 sequence: CASSQALTGELFF. The CDR3 bases are TGCGCCAGCAGCCAAGCCCTAACCGGGGAGCTGTTTTTT.

J is TRBJ1-3 and V is TRBV6-5; weak D call: TRBD1 (6 bases). V was clipped by 6 bases and J by 0 bases, with 12 bases between them. This CDR3 contains 15 residues. Germline CDR1 is MNHEY and CDR2 is SVGAGI. This CDR3 is CASSYGQFSGNTIYF. Here the CDR3 DNA reads TGTGCCAGCAGCTACGGACAGTTCTCTGGAAACACCATATATTTT.

V is TRBV5-1 and J is TRBJ2-3, with 9 bases aligning to TRBD2. V lost 3 bases to trimming and J lost 2 bases; unmatched junction nucleotides: 4. Germline CDR1 is SGHRS and CDR2 is YFSETQ. The CDR3 has 15 amino acids. The CDR3 loop reads CASSSKRGDTDTQYF. The CDR3 DNA reads as TGCGCCAGCAGCTCCAAGCGGGGGGACACAGATACGCAGTATTTT.

This clonotype was seen only a few times. The chain recombines TRBV7-8 with TRBJ2-5, with D unclear. Trimming took off 5 bases at V and 5 bases at J, with 9 bases between the two ends. The CDR3 covers 12 residues. CDR1 is SGHVS, CDR2 FQNEAQ, per germline. CDR3 in DNA: TGTGCCAGCAGCCACTCGCGGGAGACCCAGTACTTC. This sequence encodes CASSHSRETQYF.

The J gene is TRBJ1-1, the V gene TRBV12-3 or TRBV12-4; no clear D gene. This CDR3 is built from 16 residues. Trimming removed 7 bases from V and 7 bases from J, with 25 bases in between. CDR3 in DNA: TGTGCCAGCATGCGGAGTGGGCGATCACTGTCGGGTGAAGCTTTCTTT. Amino acids: CASMRSGRSLSGEAFF.

A few counts support this clonotype. The rearrangement joins TRBV20-1 to TRBJ2-1; 12 bases agree with TRBD2. The CDR3 spans 15 residues. Germline V gene lookup returns CDR1 DFQATT and CDR2 SNEGSKA (reference sequence). Trimming at V came to 1 base and at J to 10 bases, leaving 8 bases not matched to a gene. CDR3: CSARVGTSGPGEQFF. The CDR3 region has the DNA TGCAGTGCTAGAGTGGGGACTAGCGGGCCAGGGGAGCAGTTCTTC.

This clonotype has only a few counts. The CDR3 region is CASSQDLQRGAPDTQYF. DNA of the CDR3: TGCGCCAGCAGCCAAGATCTTCAGCGGGGGGCCCCAGATACGCAGTATTTT. The chain links TRBV4-3 to TRBJ2-3, with 9 bases matching TRBD2. CDR3 length equals 17 residues. V lost 0 bases and J lost 4; bases outside the gene matches: 8. CDR1 and CDR2 from the germline V gene are LGHNA and YSLEER.

This clonotype came up a few times. V is TRBV5-1 and J is TRBJ2-5; 13 nucleotides agree with TRBD2. Germline values: CDR1 SGHRS, CDR2 YFSETQ. This CDR3 region has 16 residues. V was pared by 4 bases and J by 4 bases, with 7 bases of the junction left unmatched. CDR3 DNA: TGCGCCAGCAGCAAGGGACTAGCGGGGCTGAGAGAGACCCAGTACTTC. The encoded protein is CASSKGLAGLRETQYF.

This clonotype was seen many times. V gene TRBV4-1 combines with J gene TRBJ2-7, with D perhaps matching TRBD1 (6 bases). Germline V lookup: CDR1 MGHRA, CDR2 YSYEKL. The CDR3 has 15 amino acids. V was cut by 0 bases and J by 0 bases, with 9 bases left in between. The CDR3 is CASSQDLTGSYEQYV. CDR3 sequence (DNA): TGCGCCAGCAGCCAAGATCTGACAGGCTCCTACGAGCAGTACGTC.

The V call is TRBV20-1, the J call TRBJ2-5; the D call may be TRBD1 or TRBD2 (5 bases each). Deletions cut 6 bases from V and 0 bases from J, with 11 bases between. CDR1 and CDR2 from the germline V gene are DFQATT and SNEGSKA (reference sequence). This CDR3 has 13 residues. The DNA for the CDR3 is TGCAGTGCAAGGGGACGGAACCAAGAGACCCAGTACTTC. Translated, it gives CSARGRNQETQYF.

This clonotype was seen only a few times. This chain uses TRBV30 with TRBJ2-3, with TRBD2 as a possible D gene (5 bases). The germline V gene has CDR1 GTSNPN and CDR2 SVGIG (reference sequence). The CDR3 contains 15 residues. V lost 1 base and J 4 bases, leaving 15 bases between the germline ends. Here the CDR3 reads CAWSEGASSPDTQYF. The CDR3 coding sequence is TGTGCCTGGAGTGAGGGAGCCTCTAGTCCAGATACGCAGTATTTT. Variable domain in full (rest from reference TRBV30 and TRBJ2-3): SQTIHQWPATLVQPVGSPLSLECTVEGTSNPNLYWYRQAAGRGLQLLFYSVGIGQISSEVPQNLSASRPQDRQFILSSKKLLLSDSGFYLCAWSEGASSPDTQYFGPGTRLTVL.

The chain links TRBV25-1 to TRBJ1-6; 9 nucleotides match TRBD1. The CDR3 has 14 amino acids. Germline V gene sequence: CDR1 MGHDK, CDR2 SYGVNS. The V and J ends lost 4 bases and 10 bases, in that order; junction bases with no gene match: 5. CDR3 region: CASSATGGGSPLHF. The CDR3 coding sequence is TGTGCCAGCAGTGCCACAGGGGGCGGGTCACCCCTCCACTTT. The variable domain in full, completed from reference TRBV25-1 and TRBJ1-6, reads EADIYQTPRYLVIGTGKKITLECSQTMGHDKMYWYQQDPGMELHLIHYSYGVNSTEKGDLSSESTVSRIRTEHFPLTLESARPSHTSQYLCASSATGGGSPLHFGNGTRLTVT.

The genes are TRBV6-5 and TRBJ2-1, with D perhaps TRBD1 or TRBD2 (5 bases each). Trimming removed 4 bases at V and 1 base at J, with 17 bases between. Germline V gene sequence: CDR1 MNHEY, CDR2 SVGAGI. The CDR3 spans 17 residues. The CDR3: CASSLPGRSVSYNEQFF. CDR3 nucleotide sequence: TGTGCCAGCAGTTTACCGGGACGGAGTGTTTCCTACAATGAGCAGTTCTTC.

The V and J genes are TRBV6-2 or TRBV6-3 and TRBJ2-7, with 7 bases matching TRBD1. The CDR3 consists of 11 residues. Germline V lookup: CDR1 MNHEY, CDR2 SVGEGT. Unmatched junction bases numbered 2, after V lost 10 bases and J lost 2 bases. The CDR3 protein is CATGQAYEQYV. CDR3 bases: TGTGCCACAGGACAGGCCTACGAGCAGTACGTC.

This clonotype was seen a few times. The chain joins TRBV3-1 to TRBJ2-3; weak D call: TRBD2 (6 bases). Germline assignment: CDR1 LGHDT and CDR2 YNNKEL (reference sequence). The CDR3 contains 15 residues. V dropped 4 bases and J dropped 2 bases, with 13 bases sitting between them. The CDR3 here is CASSRGVQPTDTQYF. The CDR3 nucleotides are TGTGCCAGCAGCCGGGGGGTCCAGCCCACAGATACGCAGTATTTT.